The clone carrying this T cell receptor beta chain was counted a single time. The PCR made use of 60 Vbeta and 13 Jbeta primers. Clones were sequenced by immunoSEQ multiplex PCR, and TCRdb holds only the in-frame ones, with some missing. The table records 77,000 or so clones, more than 60% of them present only once. The data belong to a study of cytomegalovirus exposure and HLA in healthy donors. Trimming took 6 bases from V and 1 from J; bases not matched to a gene: 2. CDR1 and CDR2 (germline): LNHDA, SQIVND (reference sequence). The CDR3 totals 14 residues. This sequence was found in a man in his forties or fifties in good health and CMV-seronegative. Sequences were obtained from PBMCs. This chain connects TRBV19 to TRBJ2-1, with 8 bases lining up with TRBD2. The chain's CDR3 is CASSSSGSYNEQFF. For the CDR3, the DNA is TGTGCCAGTAGCTCTAGCGGGTCCTACAATGAGCAGTTCTTC.